One sample yielded the 18 T cell receptor beta chains listed below, sequenced in a study of T cell changes during pregnancy in multiple sclerosis. Clones were read by immunoSEQ multiplex PCR, and TCRdb kept only the in-frame ones, dropping some. The table has over 100,000 clones, 80% to 95% seen once. The sequenced sample was peripheral blood, obtained in the third trimester of pregnancy. These receptors originate from a female donor with multiple sclerosis, enrolled in a pregnancy study.

The V gene is TRBV9, the J gene TRBJ1-1, with a tentative D call TRBD1 (6 bases). Deletions cut 3 bases from V and 5 bases from J, with 17 bases between. This CDR3 contains 15 residues. Per the germline V gene, CDR1 is SGDLS and CDR2 is YYNGEE. The CDR3 is CASSETGAGGTEAFF. Written as DNA, the CDR3 is TGTGCCAGCAGCGAGACAGGTGCGGGGGGTACTGAAGCTTTCTTT. Looking up the rest from reference TRBV9 and TRBJ1-1 gives the full variable domain: DSGVTQTPKHLITATGQRVTLRCSPRSGDLSVYWYQQSLDQGLQFLIQYYNGEERAKGNILERFSAQQFPDLHSELNLSSLELGDSALYFCASSETGAGGTEAFFGQGTRLTVV.

The rearrangement links TRBV10-3 to TRBJ2-1; 7 bases map to TRBD1. J gave up 7 bases and V 5 bases, and 11 bases lay outside the gene matches. CDR1 is ENHRY and CDR2 is SYGVKD in the germline V gene. This CDR3 region has 15 residues. In DNA, the CDR3 is TGTGCCATCAGTATGACAGGGTCGATCGGAAATGAGCAGTTCTTC. It codes for CAISMTGSIGNEQFF.

CDR3 nucleotides: TGTGCCAGCAGCTCCGGACAGAGCACAGATACGCAGTATTTT. Amino acid sequence: CASSSGQSTDTQYF. V gene TRBV13 combines with J gene TRBJ2-3; tentatively, D is TRBD1 (6 bases). Germline V gene data show CDR1 as PRHDT and CDR2 as FYEKMQ (reference sequence). V was clipped by 4 bases and J by 0 bases, with 8 bases between them. The CDR3 is made up of 14 amino acids.

The chain uses TRBV2 and TRBJ2-3, with TRBD2 matching over 16 bases. The J segment lost 5 bases and the V segment lost 7 bases, leaving 9 bases of the junction unmatched. This CDR3 region has 17 residues. Per the germline V gene, CDR1 is SNHLY and CDR2 is FYNNEI. CDR3 protein: CASNPGTSGRARDTQYF. CDR3 nucleotides: TGTGCCAGCAACCCCGGGACTAGCGGGAGGGCAAGAGATACGCAGTATTTT.

The V gene is TRBV7-6, the J gene TRBJ2-3; 8 bases align to TRBD2. The CDR3 runs 15 residues. Germline CDR1 is SGHVS and CDR2 is FNYEAQ. V trimming: 3 bases; J trimming: 4 bases; junction bases outside the gene matches: 6. As DNA, the CDR3 is TGTGCCAGCAGCTTTCTGGCGGGGGGCCCAGATACGCAGTATTTT. Its translation is CASSFLAGGPDTQYF.

This chain uses TRBV5-1 with TRBJ2-5, with TRBD2 as a possible D gene (6 bases). V was pared by 4 bases and J by 5 bases, with 15 bases between. The CDR3 spans 14 residues. Germline loops: CDR1 SGHRS, CDR2 YFSETQ. Written as DNA, the CDR3 is TGCGCCAGCAGCCCGGGCGGGGTGGGGGAGACCCAGTACTTC. This codes for CASSPGGVGETQYF.

The chain has TRBV7-9 and TRBJ2-7; no firm D call. This CDR3 has 15 amino acids. Germline V gene lookup returns CDR1 SEHNR and CDR2 FQNEAQ (reference sequence). V dropped 2 bases and J dropped 1 base, with 12 bases sitting between them. Here the CDR3 DNA reads TGTGCCAGCAGCTTACTAAGCAGACTTTCCTACGAGCAGTACTTC. This codes for CASSLLSRLSYEQYF. Filled out from reference TRBV7-9 and TRBJ2-7, the complete variable domain reads DTGVSQNPRHKITKRGQNVTFRCDPISEHNRLYWYRQTLGQGPEFLTYFQNEAQLEKSRLLSDRFSAERPKGSFSTLEIQRTEQGDSAMYLCASSLLSRLSYEQYFGPGTRLTVT.

V usage is TRBV5-6 and J usage is TRBJ1-1; a possible D gene is TRBD1 (5 bases). CDR3 length equals 14 residues. V shed 3 bases and J shed 0 bases, with 9 bases lying between them. Germline V gene sequence: CDR1 SGHDT, CDR2 YYEEEE. The CDR3 nucleotides read TGTGCCAGCAGCTCACAGGTTCTGAACACTGAAGCTTTCTTT. This gives the protein CASSSQVLNTEAFF.

The rearrangement uses TRBV10-3 and TRBJ2-7; TRBD1 might be the D (5 bases). The CDR3 runs to 11 residues. Trimming cost V 8 bases and J 5 bases, with 10 bases left between them. Germline CDR1 reads ENHRY; CDR2 reads SYGVKD. CDR3 bases: TGTGCCATCGGGGCAGGGAACGAGCAGTACTTC. It yields the protein CAIGAGNEQYF.

This chain links TRBV28 with TRBJ2-4, with D perhaps matching TRBD1 (6 bases). The germline CDR1 and CDR2 sequences are MDHEN and SYDVKM. This CDR3 is 13 amino acids long. Trimming removed 7 bases from V and 0 bases from J, with 7 bases in between. As DNA, the CDR3 is TGTGCCAGCATGGACAGAGCCAAAAACATTCAGTACTTC. This encodes CASMDRAKNIQYF.

This chain uses TRBV13 with TRBJ1-4; 12 bases map to TRBD1. CDR1 is PRHDT, CDR2 FYEKMQ, per germline (reference sequence). The CDR3 is made up of 19 amino acids. V shed 5 bases, J shed 8 bases, and the junction held 18 bases outside the gene matches. CDR3 residues: CASSPPRGTGGAGFEKLFF. The CDR3 nucleotides read TGTGCCAGCAGCCCCCCCCGTGGGACAGGGGGCGCAGGTTTCGAAAAACTGTTTTTT.

This rearrangement joins TRBV7-2 to TRBJ1-2; D is possibly TRBD1 (5 bases). V was cut by 5 bases and J by 0 bases, with 16 bases left in between. Germline V gives CDR1 SGHTA, CDR2 FQGNSA. The CDR3 runs 16 residues. The DNA for the CDR3 is TGTGCCAGCAGCGTGGCGCGGCAGGGCTCTAACTATGGCTACACCTTC. Its protein product is CASSVARQGSNYGYTF.

At least ten counts were recorded for this clone. The rearrangement links TRBV11-2 to TRBJ2-1; 8 bases line up with TRBD1. The germline V gene encodes CDR1 SGHAT and CDR2 FQNNGV. The CDR3 loop spans 15 amino acids. V gave up 3 bases and J gave up 2 bases; unmatched junction bases: 3. The CDR3 sequence is CASSLRTGTYNEQFF. The CDR3 bases are TGTGCCAGCAGCTTGCGGACAGGGACCTACAATGAGCAGTTCTTC.

V and J are TRBV7-9 and TRBJ2-2; 7 positions agree with TRBD2. CDR1 SEHNR and CDR2 FQNEAQ come from the germline V gene (reference sequence). V lost 11 bases and J lost 5; bases outside the gene matches: 11. The CDR3 is 14 amino acids. The CDR3 loop reads CAARTAGGTGELFF. The CDR3 nucleotides are TGTGCCGCCCGCACAGCCGGGGGGACCGGGGAGCTGTTTTTT.

About this clone itself: The same CDR3 is also encoded by other DNA sequences in this sample. The chain recombines TRBV18 with TRBJ2-7, with 7 bases that match TRBD1. The trim removed 3 bases at V and 4 bases at J, leaving 0 bases unmatched. The germline V gene encodes CDR1 KGHSH and CDR2 LQKENI. This CDR3 region has 12 residues. The CDR3 sequence is CASSPTGYEQYF. CDR3 in DNA: TGTGCCAGCTCACCGACAGGGTACGAGCAGTACTTC.

The chain is built from TRBV7-2 and TRBJ2-2, with 7 bases lining up with TRBD1. The trim removed 2 bases at V and 4 bases at J, leaving 4 bases unmatched. The CDR3 covers 15 residues. The germline V gene encodes CDR1 SGHTA and CDR2 FQGNSA. DNA for the CDR3: TGTGCCAGCAGCTTAAGGGGGCTCATCACCGGGGAGCTGTTTTTT. Residues: CASSLRGLITGELFF.

This chain links TRBV11-2 with TRBJ2-1; D unresolved. The germline CDR1 and CDR2 sequences are SGHAT and FQNNGV. Trimming took off 1 base at V and 5 bases at J, with 9 bases between the two ends. This CDR3 is built from 14 residues. CDR3 protein: CASSLGFSHNEQFF. For the CDR3, the DNA is TGTGCCAGCAGCTTAGGTTTTAGCCACAATGAGCAGTTCTTC. The whole variable domain, remainder taken from reference TRBV11-2 and TRBJ2-1, is EAGVAQSPRYKIIEKRQSVAFWCNPISGHATLYWYQQILGQGPKLLIQFQNNGVVDDSQLPKDRFSAERLKGVDSTLKIQPAKLEDSAVYLCASSLGFSHNEQFFGPGTRLTVL.

The genes are TRBV13 and TRBJ2-1; tentative D call: TRBD1 (5 bases). Germline CDR1 and CDR2: PRHDT and FYEKMQ (reference sequence). The V end lost 4 bases, the J end lost 2 bases, and 9 bases lay between the germline ends. The CDR3 is made up of 14 amino acids. CDR3 sequence reads: CASSSTGTYNEQFF. The CDR3 coding sequence is TGTGCCAGCAGCTCCACAGGAACCTACAATGAGCAGTTCTTC.